This T cell receptor (beta chain) was retrieved from a study of control samples from healthy donors and cancer patients. This clone occurred a few times. Here immunoSEQ multiplex PCR was the method, and the copy in TCRdb shows in-frame clones only, minus some. The data hold about 140,000 clones, with around 88% observed a single time. The sample was blood. This clonotype was sampled from a man aged 18 to 29 in good health.

The CDR3 sequence: CASSQGDGNEKLFF. The CDR3 nucleotides are TGTGCCAGCAGTCAAGGGGACGGGAATGAAAAACTGTTTTTT. The genes are TRBV7-9 and TRBJ1-4, with D tentatively TRBD1 (5 bases). The germline gives CDR1 SEHNR, CDR2 FQNEAQ (reference sequence). The length of the CDR3 is 14 residues. V shed 6 bases and J shed 5 bases, with 13 bases lying between them.